These T cell receptor beta chains were read from a single sample in a study of cytomegalovirus exposure and HLA in healthy donors. Sequencing used immunoSEQ multiplex PCR; TCRdb keeps in-frame clones, though not all of them. The table lists 50,000 or so clones, 55% to 85% of them singletons. Sequencing used PBMCs. The origin of the receptors is a woman aged 50 to 60 in good health and CMV-seronegative. Both conserved end residues are part of each CDR3. D genes are given only for firm matches. Size is omitted from some rows. Given values are once, few, many or a class for expanded clones.

NA,TRBJ2-5,TRBV30,NA,CAWSPRLVGETQYF,TGTGCCTGGAGTCCCCGACTAGTCGGGGAGACCCAGTACTTC
NA,TRBJ1-1,TRBV9,NA,CASSVAGENTEAFF,TGTGCCAGCAGCGTAGCCGGGGAGAACACTGAAGCTTTCTTT
NA,TRBJ1-4,TRBV7-9,NA,CASSFGGSANEKLFF,TGTGCCAGCAGCTTCGGGGGTTCAGCTAATGAAAAACTGTTTTTT
few,TRBJ1-1,TRBV7-2,TRBD1,CASSQGAGVAFF,TGTGCCAGCAGCCAGGGGGCAGGGGTAGCTTTCTTT
NA,TRBJ2-5,TRBV7-8,NA,CASSPTGAQETQYF,TGTGCCAGCAGTCCCACAGGTGCCCAAGAGACCCAGTACTTC
few,TRBJ1-5,TRBV6-5,NA,CASSYNENQPQHF,TGTGCCAGCAGTTATAATGAGAATCAGCCCCAGCATTTT
NA,TRBJ1-1,TRBV7-9,TRBD1,CASSSGQMNTEAFF,TGTGCCAGCAGTTCGGGACAGATGAACACTGAAGCTTTCTTT
NA,TRBJ2-2,TRBV10-1,NA,CAYSTGELFF,TGCGCCTACAGCACCGGGGAGCTGTTTTTT
NA,TRBJ1-4,TRBV13,TRBD1,CASSLGGTAKHSTNEKLFF,TGTGCCAGCAGCTTAGGTGGGACAGCGAAACATTCAACTAATGAAAAACTGTTTTTT
few,TRBJ1-4,TRBV6-1,NA,CASSESRAREKLFF,TGTGCCAGCAGTGAATCCAGGGCGCGGGAAAAACTGTTTTTT
NA,TRBJ1-1,TRBV6-5,TRBD1,CASRYNGQAGTEAFF,TGTGCCAGCAGATATAACGGACAGGCCGGGACTGAAGCTTTCTTT
NA,TRBJ2-1,TRBV10-2,NA,CASRLPQGAGGIYNEQFF,TGCGCCAGCAGACTCCCCCAGGGGGCGGGAGGGATTTACAATGAGCAGTTCTTC
NA,TRBJ1-1,TRBV30,NA,CAWAPDSEAFF,TGTGCCTGGGCCCCGGACAGCGAAGCTTTCTTT
NA,TRBJ2-7,TRBV4-2,NA,CASSQVIVGVGSYEQYF,TGTGCCAGCAGCCAAGTGATAGTTGGAGTTGGGTCCTACGAGCAGTACTTC
NA,TRBJ2-5,TRBV11-2,TRBD1,CASSPRRQGARETQYF,TGTGCCAGCAGCCCGAGGCGGCAGGGGGCGCGAGAGACCCAGTACTTC
NA,TRBJ1-2,TRBV10-3,TRBD1,CAISEPDRGVGGYTF,TGTGCCATCAGTGAGCCAGACAGGGGGGTAGGGGGCTACACCTTC
NA,TRBJ2-6,TRBV7-2,NA,CASSLLSSGANVLTF,TGTGCCAGCAGCTTACTGTCGTCTGGGGCCAACGTCCTGACTTTC
NA,TRBJ2-1,TRBV19,TRBD1,CATTGGSYNEQFF,TGTGCCACTACAGGGGGCTCATACAATGAGCAGTTCTTC
few,TRBJ1-5,TRBV10-3,TRBD1,CAIRSGTGGQPQHF,TGTGCCATCAGATCCGGGACAGGTGGACAGCCCCAGCATTTT
NA,TRBJ2-2,TRBV2,NA,CASSEALGGYGELFF,TGTGCCAGCAGTGAAGCGCTTGGAGGGTACGGGGAGCTGTTTTTT
NA,TRBJ2-4,TRBV9,NA,CASSVEWDSDNIQYF,TGTGCCAGCAGCGTAGAATGGGACTCGGACAACATTCAGTACTTC
NA,TRBJ2-5,TRBV4-3,TRBD1,CASSEGQGANQETQYF,TGCGCCAGCAGCGAGGGGCAGGGGGCTAATCAAGAGACCCAGTACTTC
few,TRBJ2-5,TRBV19,TRBD1,CASSILSGTGEETQYF,TGTGCCAGTAGTATTCTATCCGGGACAGGGGAGGAGACCCAGTACTTC
NA,TRBJ1-1,TRBV10-3,NA,CAISGSAGSEAEAFF,TGTGCCATCAGTGGGTCTGCAGGGTCGGAAGCTGAAGCTTTCTTT
NA,TRBJ1-2,TRBV6-5,TRBD1,CASSLRGQFNYGYTF,TGTGCCAGCAGCCTCAGGGGGCAGTTTAACTATGGCTACACCTTC
once,TRBJ2-7,TRBV19,NA,CASPGDSYEQYF,TGTGCCAGCCCAGGGGACTCCTACGAGCAGTACTTC
NA,TRBJ2-3,TRBV10-3,NA,CAISDPNGGFSTDTQYF,TGTGCCATCAGTGACCCGAACGGGGGTTTTAGCACAGATACGCAGTATTTT
few,TRBJ1-1,TRBV20-1,NA,CSAARGTEAFF,TGCAGTGCTGCAAGGGGGACTGAAGCTTTCTTT